This passage covers 15 T cell receptor beta chains from one sample sequenced in a study of blood T cells in healthy people across ages. Together with a sample-barcoded 5' primer, a J-beta primer mix was included in a second PCR lasting roughly 7 to 11 cycles. Via MiXCR, TCRdb re-called the 5' RACE reads, giving one row per CDR3 protein. The profile shows about 640,000 distinct CDR3 sequences, 58% of them singletons. The sample was blood. The receptor source for this set is a man aged 55 to 70 in good health.

The chain links TRBV6-2 or TRBV6-3 to TRBJ1-4; D remains ambiguous. CDR1 and CDR2 from the germline V gene are MNHEY and SVGEGT. V was trimmed by 5 bases and J by 8 bases, leaving 12 bases between them. The CDR3 spans 13 residues. CDR3 loop: CASSPVGGEKLFF. The DNA for the CDR3 is TGTGCCAGCAGTCCCGTCGGAGGGGAAAAACTGTTTTTT.

V is TRBV9 and J is TRBJ2-5, with 14 bases fitting TRBD2. Germline values: CDR1 SGDLS, CDR2 YYNGEE. This CDR3 comprises 16 residues. V shed 3 bases and J 5 bases; nucleotides not matched to a gene: 6. CDR3 in amino acids: CASSGRTSGGLETQYF. In DNA, the CDR3 is TGTGCCAGCAGCGGCCGGACTAGCGGGGGGCTGGAGACCCAGTACTTC.

The chain joins TRBV20-1 to TRBJ1-1, with D unresolved. The V end was cut by 1 base, the J end by 4 bases, with 13 bases between. Germline V gives CDR1 DFQATT, CDR2 SNEGSKA (reference sequence). The CDR3 spans 14 residues. CDR3 in amino acids: CSARVWEPGTEAFF. The CDR3 DNA follows: TGCAGTGCTAGAGTCTGGGAGCCAGGCACTGAAGCTTTCTTT.

The chain joins TRBV2 to TRBJ2-5; no clear D gene. The CDR3 length is 12 residues. The ends were cut back, 7 bases at V and 3 bases at J, with 9 bases in the middle. Germline loops: CDR1 SNHLY, CDR2 FYNNEI. The CDR3 region has the DNA TGTGCCAGCATGGCAGTTAAAGAGACCCAGTACTTC. It yields the protein CASMAVKETQYF.

The rearrangement links TRBV2 to TRBJ2-1; a weak D match, TRBD2 (6 bases). Germline V gives CDR1 SNHLY, CDR2 FYNNEI. The V end lost 1 base, the J end lost 4 bases, and 11 bases lay between the germline ends. The CDR3 loop spans 15 amino acids. CDR3 residues: CASSEVVRGYNEQFF. CDR3 coding DNA: TGTGCCAGCAGTGAAGTGGTACGGGGGTACAATGAGCAGTTCTTC. The complete variable domain, with remaining parts taken from reference TRBV2 and TRBJ2-1, reads EPEVTQTPSHQVTQMGQEVILRCVPISNHLYFYWYRQILGQKVEFLVSFYNNEISEKSEIFDDQFSVERPDGSNFTLKIRSTKLEDSAMYFCASSEVVRGYNEQFFGPGTRLTVL.

In DNA form, the CDR3 reads TGTGCCATCAGTGACAGGGTCGGCAATGAGCAGTTCTTC. Protein sequence: CAISDRVGNEQFF. The chain employs TRBV10-3 and TRBJ2-1; weak D call: TRBD1 (5 bases). Germline assignment: CDR1 ENHRY and CDR2 SYGVKD. The CDR3 loop spans 13 amino acids. V gave up 3 bases and J gave up 6 bases, with 9 bases separating them.

J is TRBJ2-1 and V is TRBV20-1; perhaps TRBD1 as D (5 bases). Trimming removed 5 bases at V and 4 bases at J, with 15 bases between. This CDR3 region has 14 residues. Germline V gives CDR1 DFQATT, CDR2 SNEGSKA (reference sequence). CDR3 sequence: CSAEGDVEYNEQFF. The CDR3 DNA follows: TGCAGTGCTGAAGGGGATGTGGAATACAATGAGCAGTTCTTC.

The chain employs TRBV12-3 or TRBV12-4 and TRBJ2-3; TRBD2 might be the D (5 bases). V dropped 6 bases and J dropped 4 bases, with 14 bases sitting between them. The CDR3 length is 14 residues. The CDR3 sequence is CASSPTGVPDTQYF. The CDR3 DNA is TGTGCCAGCAGCCCGACCGGGGTCCCAGATACGCAGTATTTT.

This chain joins TRBV6-2 or TRBV6-3 and TRBJ2-5; D might be TRBD2 (5 bases). Trimming shortened V by 5 bases and J by 13 bases, and 17 bases separated the two germline ends. The germline V gene encodes CDR1 MNHEY and CDR2 SVGEGT. This CDR3 comprises 12 residues. The CDR3 nucleotides read TGTGCCAGCAGTCCCCACCGGCTAGCCAGGTACTTC. Translated, it gives CASSPHRLARYF.

The J gene is TRBJ1-2, the V gene TRBV6-1; possible D gene TRBD1, 6 bases. V was trimmed by 3 bases and J by 7 bases, leaving 12 bases between them. This CDR3 spans 13 amino acids. Germline loops: CDR1 MNHNS, CDR2 SASEGT. The CDR3 reads CASSELQGSGYTF. DNA for the CDR3: TGTGCCAGCAGTGAGCTCCAGGGGTCTGGCTACACCTTC.

The chain uses TRBV20-1 and TRBJ2-4; 7 nucleotides line up with TRBD2. Germline values: CDR1 DFQATT, CDR2 SNEGSKA (reference sequence). Germline trimming cut 6 bases from V and 4 bases from J; bases unmatched to any gene: 6. There are 13 residues in the CDR3. CDR3 in DNA: TGCAGTGCCAGTAGCGGGCTGAAAAACATTCAGTACTTC. Amino acids: CSASSGLKNIQYF.

CDR3 in amino acids: CASTAGGNYEQYF. CDR3 bases: TGTGCCAGCACCGCAGGGGGAAACTACGAGCAGTACTTC. The chain joins TRBV12-3 or TRBV12-4 to TRBJ2-7; TRBD1 matches 7 bases. The V segment lost 7 bases and the J segment 3 bases; nucleotides outside the gene matches: 6. The CDR3 has 13 residues.

In DNA form, the CDR3 reads TGTGCCAGCAGTGAAATCGAGAAATTCTGGTATGGCTACACCTTC. Its protein product is CASSEIEKFWYGYTF. The chain couples TRBV6-1 to TRBJ1-2; D unclear. Germline assignment: CDR1 MNHNS and CDR2 SASEGT. This CDR3 contains 15 residues. With 2 bases removed from V and 5 bases from J, the gap between germline ends came to 15 bases.

There are a few counts of this clonotype. The chain couples TRBV7-9 to TRBJ2-7; a possible D gene is TRBD2 (5 bases). The V and J ends lost 0 bases and 11 bases respectively, with 11 bases between them. In germline, CDR1 is SEHNR, CDR2 FQNEAQ (reference sequence). The CDR3 runs to 12 residues. The CDR3 spells CASSLARGQEYF. The CDR3 bases are TGTGCCAGCAGCTTAGCGAGAGGGCAGGAGTACTTC.

CDR3 sequence: CASSGPQWETQYF. The CDR3 DNA follows: TGTGCCAGCAGCGGACCCCAATGGGAGACCCAGTACTTC. The J gene is TRBJ2-5, the V gene TRBV6-2 or TRBV6-3, with D uncertain. The CDR3 contains 13 residues. Germline V CDR1 and CDR2: MNHEY, SVGEGT. V was trimmed by 6 bases and J by 5 bases, leaving 13 bases between them.